This T cell receptor (beta chain) was identified during a study of preoperative IRX-2 immunotherapy in early breast cancer. Sequencing was performed with immunoSEQ multiplex PCR; in TCRdb, only in-frame clones are kept and a portion is missing. The repertoire holds 24,000 or so clones, with roughly 95% as singletons. Trimming removed 6 bases at V and 2 bases at J, with 15 bases between. Per the germline V gene, CDR1 is LNHDA and CDR2 is SQIVND (reference sequence). CDR3 size: 15 residues. Treatment of the sample: preoperative locoregional IRX-2 cytokine immunotherapy. Preoperative locoregional IRX-2 cytokine immunotherapy was tested in the phase Ib source study.

The sequencing here drew on tumor tissue, taken after IRX-2 immunotherapy. The rearrangement links TRBV19 to TRBJ2-3; D is unresolved. The clonotype was recovered from a human donor with breast cancer. This chain's CDR3 is CASRPRVLNTDTQYF. In nucleotides, the CDR3 is TGTGCCAGTAGACCCCGGGTTCTGAACACAGATACGCAGTATTTT.